Below, one T cell receptor (beta chain) is given with its context. This specimen comes from a study of blood T cell repertoires in COVID-19. Background on the study: PBMCs, B-cell-depleted T cells, or T cells provided the cDNA or gDNA that made up the material.

CDR1 and CDR2 from the germline V gene are SGDLS and YYNGEE. This CDR3 has 18 amino acids. Losses at the gene ends were 0 bases for V and 6 bases for J; bases not matched to a gene: 12. During active infection, Seattle patients enrolled and were then monitored through disease. Original handling: The authors estimated nucleated cell counts from reference gene primer amplification. Method: immunoSEQ multiplex PCR; TCRdb's copy keeps in-frame clones and lacks some. The DNA gave D and trimming, while V, J and clone size come from that table. The sample shows around 140,000 clones, about 83% of them seen only once.

Input material: peripheral blood. The chain is built from TRBV9 and TRBJ2-1; 10 nucleotides align to TRBD1. The source of this sequence is a man younger than 45 with COVID-19, enrolled during active disease. The CDR3: CASSVAVSWDRGSNEQFF. The CDR3 nucleotides read TGTGCCAGCAGCGTAGCTGTATCCTGGGACAGGGGTAGCAATGAGCAGTTCTTC.